This TCR beta chain stems from a study of T cells in localized non-small cell lung cancer. Study-wide findings and caveats: Tumor showed lower T cell clonality than uninvolved adjacent lung, where it was highest. Those with higher blood T cell density had longer overall survival. Median detection of top 100 tumor clones in adjacent lung was around 57 clones.

A word on this clone: Its antigen is currently unknown.

The table came from immunoSEQ multiplex PCR; TCRdb's copy has only in-frame clones and leaves some out. The data show tens of thousands of clones, with roughly 86% seen just once and more than 14% held by the top ten. This sequence was found in a man between 35 and 75 years old with stage I squamous cell lung carcinoma. This specimen was peripheral blood, taken before any cancer treatment.

For the CDR3, the DNA is TGTGCCAGCAGACAGGGGGCACGGGAAAAACTGTTTTTT. Its protein is CASRQGAREKLFF. The rearrangement uses TRBV6-1 and TRBJ1-4; 9 positions match TRBD1. CDR3 size: 13 residues. The junction had 4 bases not matched to a gene; V was cut back by 6 bases and J by 8 bases. Germline V gene data show CDR1 as MNHNS and CDR2 as SASEGT.